Listed below are T cell receptor beta chains from one sample, sequenced in a study of blood T cells in healthy people across ages. TCRdb re-analysed the 5' RACE reads in MiXCR, keeping a single row per CDR3 protein. The table records 790,000 or so distinct CDR3 sequences, roughly 50% of them present only once. Sequencing was done on a sample of blood. Every receptor here comes from a middle-aged man in good health. The CDR3 runs from the conserved cysteine through the conserved F or W. A D gene is named only where the DNA matches it firmly. Some rows mark clone size as missing; the rest say once, few, many or name a class of expanded clone.

J: TRBJ2-3
D: TRBD2
V: TRBV20-1
size: -
CDR3: CSARDGLAGDTQYF
DNA: TGCAGTGCTAGAGACGGACTAGCGGGGGACACGCAGTATTTT

J: TRBJ2-7
D: -
V: TRBV28
size: -
CDR3: CASSLDEYDEQYF
DNA: TGTGCCAGCAGTTTAGACGAGTACGATGAGCAGTACTTC

J: TRBJ2-5
D: TRBD2
V: TRBV20-1
size: -
CDR3: CSASLSSGGIGQYF
DNA: TGCAGTGCTAGTTTGTCTAGCGGAGGGATCGGGCAGTACTTC

J: TRBJ1-5
D: -
V: TRBV12-3/TRBV12-4
size: -
CDR3: CASSLGDGLNQPQHF
DNA: TGTGCCAGCAGTTTAGGGGACGGCTTAAATCAGCCCCAGCATTTT

J: TRBJ2-7
D: TRBD2
V: TRBV4-2
size: few
CDR3: CASRELAGEPTYEQYF
DNA: TGTGCCAGCAGAGAACTAGCGGGAGAGCCAACCTACGAGCAGTACTTC

J: TRBJ1-2
D: -
V: TRBV3-1
size: -
CDR3: CASSSYTFAYGYTF
DNA: TGTGCCAGCAGCTCCTACACCTTTGCCTATGGCTACACCTTC

J: TRBJ1-2
D: -
V: TRBV29-1
size: -
CDR3: CSVEGGDVNYGYTF
DNA: TGCAGCGTTGAAGGAGGGGATGTAAACTATGGCTACACCTTC

J: TRBJ1-6
D: -
V: TRBV4-3
size: few
CDR3: CASSQGRFFDSPLHF
DNA: TGCGCCAGCAGCCAAGGGAGGTTTTTCGATTCACCCCTCCACTTT

J: TRBJ2-7
D: -
V: TRBV6-6
size: few
CDR3: CASSPRVGTYEQYF
DNA: TGTGCCAGCAGCCCACGGGTAGGCACCTACGAGCAGTACTTC

J: TRBJ2-5
D: TRBD1
V: TRBV25-1
size: few
CDR3: CASGGQGRQTQYF
DNA: TGTGCCAGCGGGGGACAGGGCCGGCAGACCCAGTACTTC

J: TRBJ2-1
D: TRBD2
V: TRBV7-3
size: -
CDR3: CASSLSGSWFF
DNA: TGTGCCAGCAGCTTAAGCGGGAGTTGGTTCTTC

J: TRBJ2-3
D: -
V: TRBV29-1
size: -
CDR3: CSVREGGLDTQYF
DNA: TGCAGCGTGAGAGAGGGAGGTCTGGATACGCAGTATTTT

J: TRBJ2-4
D: TRBD2
V: TRBV4-1
size: -
CDR3: CASSQRTSGIYERYF
DNA: TGCGCCAGCAGCCAAAGGACTAGCGGTATTTACGAGCGGTACTTC

J: TRBJ2-7
D: TRBD1
V: TRBV20-1
size: few
CDR3: CSAASTGASYEQYF
DNA: TGCAGTGCTGCATCGACAGGGGCATCCTACGAGCAGTACTTC

J: TRBJ2-3
D: TRBD2
V: TRBV6-6
size: -
CDR3: CASRQQLAEHTDTQYF
DNA: TGTGCCAGCAGACAACAACTAGCGGAACACACAGATACGCAGTATTTT

J: TRBJ2-1
D: TRBD2
V: TRBV7-3
size: -
CDR3: CASSSGEGEQFF
DNA: TGTGCCAGCAGCTCCGGGGAGGGCGAGCAGTTCTTC

J: TRBJ2-1
D: -
V: TRBV3-1
size: few
CDR3: CASSQGRSGSGNEQFF
DNA: TGTGCCAGCAGCCAAGGACGATCAGGGTCTGGGAATGAGCAGTTCTTC

J: TRBJ1-2
D: -
V: TRBV12-3/TRBV12-4
size: few
CDR3: CASSLQAEIGYTF
DNA: TGTGCCAGCAGTTTACAGGCCGAGATTGGCTACACCTTC

J: TRBJ2-6
D: -
V: TRBV7-9
size: -
CDR3: CASSLIGVNVLTF
DNA: TGTGCCAGCAGCTTGATCGGGGTCAACGTCCTGACTTTC

J: TRBJ2-3
D: -
V: TRBV27
size: -
CDR3: CASSSPIGELTDTQYF
DNA: TGTGCCAGCAGTTCCCCGATTGGAGAACTGACAGATACGCAGTATTTT

J: TRBJ1-6
D: TRBD1
V: TRBV11-1
size: -
CDR3: CASSSRGLSSPLHF
DNA: TGTGCCAGCAGCTCCAGGGGGTTGAGTTCACCCCTCCACTTT

J: TRBJ2-1
D: -
V: TRBV6-5
size: -
CDR3: CASSVTGNNEQFF
DNA: TGTGCCAGCAGCGTCACAGGAAACAATGAGCAGTTCTTC

J: TRBJ2-5
D: -
V: TRBV20-1
size: once
CDR3: CSARSLLGPTYNEQYF
DNA: TGCAGTGCTAGGTCCCTACTCGGGCCGACCTACAATGAGCAGTACTTC

J: TRBJ1-4
D: TRBD1
V: TRBV10-3
size: many
CDR3: CAISDGGTGEHNEKLFF
DNA: TGTGCCATCAGTGATGGAGGGACAGGGGAACATAATGAAAAACTGTTTTTT

J: TRBJ2-7
D: TRBD1
V: TRBV30
size: -
CDR3: CAWREGTGPHLGQYF
DNA: TGTGCCTGGAGAGAGGGGACAGGTCCTCACCTGGGGCAGTACTTC

J: TRBJ1-2
D: -
V: TRBV7-9
size: -
CDR3: CASSRQNSYGYTF
DNA: TGTGCCAGCAGCCGACAAAATTCCTATGGCTACACCTTC

J: TRBJ2-7
D: -
V: TRBV28
size: few
CDR3: CASSLSGRRSGEQYF
DNA: TGTGCCAGCAGTTTATCAGGGCGGAGGTCCGGGGAGCAGTACTTC

J: TRBJ2-2
D: -
V: TRBV4-1
size: -
CDR3: CASESDRTTGELFF
DNA: TGCGCCAGCGAATCGGACAGAACCACCGGGGAGCTGTTTTTT

J: TRBJ2-5
D: -
V: TRBV20-1
size: few
CDR3: CSAHLQTQYF
DNA: TGCAGTGCCCATCTCCAGACCCAGTACTTC

J: TRBJ2-3
D: TRBD2
V: TRBV7-2
size: -
CDR3: CASKSLLAATDTQYF
DNA: TGTGCCAGCAAGTCCCTCCTAGCGGCCACAGATACGCAGTATTTT

J: TRBJ1-5
D: -
V: TRBV6-1
size: -
CDR3: CASSGNTGRATQPQHF
DNA: TGTGCCAGCAGTGGGAATACAGGGAGGGCCACGCAGCCCCAGCATTTT

J: TRBJ2-7
D: -
V: TRBV29-1
size: few
CDR3: CSVGTFFDEQYF
DNA: TGCAGCGTTGGGACATTTTTCGACGAGCAGTACTTC

J: TRBJ2-5
D: TRBD1
V: TRBV28
size: -
CDR3: CASRPTLGQGWMETQYF
DNA: TGTGCCAGCAGGCCTACACTGGGACAGGGGTGGATGGAGACCCAGTACTTC

J: TRBJ2-7
D: -
V: TRBV7-3
size: -
CDR3: CASSFSTGESDDGPYEQYF
DNA: TGTGCCAGCAGCTTCAGCACTGGGGAATCAGACGACGGCCCCTACGAGCAGTACTTC

J: TRBJ2-1
D: -
V: TRBV5-1
size: few
CDR3: CASSSLSLGGSSYNEQFF
DNA: TGCGCCAGCAGCTCCCTCTCACTGGGGGGAAGCTCCTACAATGAGCAGTTCTTC

J: TRBJ1-1
D: -
V: TRBV10-3
size: -
CDR3: CAISEAGVYTEAFF
DNA: TGTGCCATCAGTGAGGCAGGGGTCTACACTGAAGCTTTCTTT